The 26 T cell receptor beta chains given below trace back to one sample, sequenced in a study of T cells in Graves' hyperthyroidism and ophthalmopathy. TCR beta CDR3 regions were amplified from RNA transcripts. The HTBI set primed first-round TCR CDR3 RT-PCR. TCRdb ran MiXCR on the multiplex PCR reads and lists one entry per CDR3 protein. The table records 400,000 to 600,000 distinct CDR3 sequences, 16% of them present only once. The sample taken for sequencing was blood. The receptors shown here come from a woman under 40 with Graves' ophthalmopathy.

Turning to this clonotype: This sequence may be a read error, since a much larger clone differs from it by one base. This sequence joins TRBV5-1 and TRBJ2-5; tentatively, D is TRBD2 (6 bases). V was pared by 4 bases and J by 12 bases, with 16 bases between. Germline values: CDR1 SGHRS, CDR2 YFSETQ. The CDR3 contains 12 residues. CDR3 in amino acids: CASSIRREAEYF. The CDR3, as DNA: TGCGCCAGCAGCATCCGCAGGGAGGCGGAGTACTTC.

This chain joins TRBV6-1 and TRBJ2-1, with 8 bases aligning to TRBD2. Germline assignment: CDR1 MNHNS and CDR2 SASEGT. The CDR3 has 19 residues. V shed 1 base, J shed 4 bases, and the junction held 15 bases outside the gene matches. The CDR3 reads CASSEDSEAVAGTYNEQFF. CDR3 nucleotide sequence: TGTGCCAGCAGTGAAGACAGTGAGGCTGTAGCGGGGACTTACAATGAGCAGTTCTTC.

In its sample, this clonotype was seen many times. The rearrangement links TRBV2 to TRBJ1-5, with D unclear. The V gene's germline CDR1 is SNHLY and CDR2 FYNNEI. The V end was cut by 6 bases, the J end by 6 bases, with 21 bases between. The CDR3 consists of 16 residues. The CDR3 DNA is TGTGCCAGCAGCCTCTCCGGGAGAACATCGGGTCAGCCCCAGCATTTT. This sequence encodes CASSLSGRTSGQPQHF.

This clonotype was seen more than once but under ten times. The chain employs TRBV20-1 and TRBJ1-1; D unclear. Per germline, CDR1 DFQATT and CDR2 SNEGSKA (reference sequence). With 1 base removed from V and 1 base from J, the gap between germline ends came to 10 bases. The CDR3 has 14 residues. The CDR3 sequence is CSARAAPANTEAFF. Here the CDR3 DNA reads TGCAGTGCTAGAGCCGCCCCAGCGAACACTGAAGCTTTCTTT.

This chain links TRBV29-1 with TRBJ2-7; 11 bases agree with TRBD1. The CDR3 is 15 amino acids. With 0 bases clipped from V and 4 bases from J, the junction kept 5 bases outside the gene matches. The V gene's germline CDR1 is SQVTM and CDR2 ANQGSEA. This chain's CDR3 is CSVEEWDRGTYEQYF. CDR3 nucleotide sequence: TGCAGCGTTGAAGAGTGGGACAGGGGGACATACGAGCAGTACTTC.

This clonotype has ten or more counts. In nucleotides, the CDR3 is TGCGCCAGCAGCTTGTATAAAGGTGGGACAGCTACAGATACGCAGTATTTT. This gives the protein CASSLYKGGTATDTQYF. J is TRBJ2-3 and V is TRBV5-1; 7 positions match TRBD1. J lost 3 bases, V lost 1 base, and 11 bases had no gene match. The germline CDR1 and CDR2 sequences are SGHRS and YFSETQ. This CDR3 has 17 amino acids.

This clonotype has at least ten counts. This chain uses TRBV4-3 with TRBJ1-5; the D is unclear. The germline V gene encodes CDR1 LGHNA and CDR2 YSLEER. Trimming pared 3 bases from V and 5 bases from J, leaving 11 bases between. The CDR3 is 14 residues long. CDR3 sequence (DNA): TGCGCCAGCAGCCAGAGTTCCGGCGATCAGCCCCAGCATTTT. Its translation is CASSQSSGDQPQHF.

The table lists this clonotype with many counts. The genes are TRBV5-1 and TRBJ2-7; D is perhaps TRBD1 (6 bases). Trimming took 5 bases from V and 2 from J, leaving 14 bases between them. The CDR3 runs 14 residues. CDR1 and CDR2 from the germline V gene are SGHRS and YFSETQ. The chain's CDR3 is CASRVQGGAYEQYF. The CDR3 nucleotides read TGCGCCAGCAGGGTACAGGGCGGCGCCTACGAGCAGTACTTC.

This clonotype was found many times. This chain links TRBV5-5 with TRBJ1-5, with a tentative D call TRBD1 (5 bases). The CDR3 spans 15 residues. The V end was cut by 0 bases, the J end by 3 bases, with 10 bases between. CDR1 and CDR2 from the germline V gene are SGHKS and YYEKEE (reference sequence). CDR3 DNA: TGTGCCAGCAGCTTGGATGAGGGGCCCAATCAGCCCCAGCATTTT. This sequence encodes CASSLDEGPNQPQHF.

V usage is TRBV10-1 and J usage is TRBJ2-5; D remains ambiguous. The CDR3 spans 11 residues. Trimming shortened V by 6 bases and J by 13 bases, and 15 bases separated the two germline ends. CDR1 is WNHNN, CDR2 SYGVQD, per germline (reference sequence). CDR3 sequence (DNA): TGCGCCAGCAGCATCATGTCAGTGAGGTACTTC. It yields the protein CASSIMSVRYF.

This rearrangement joins TRBV20-1 to TRBJ2-1, with 12 positions matching TRBD2. With V trimmed by 2 bases and J by 0 bases, 5 bases remained unmatched. The CDR3 is made up of 17 amino acids. Per germline, CDR1 DFQATT and CDR2 SNEGSKA (reference sequence). The CDR3 DNA reads TGCAGTGCTAGAAGACCTAGCGGGAGGGCCTCCTACAATGAGCAGTTCTTC. It codes for CSARRPSGRASYNEQFF.

This clonotype was found a few times. In DNA form, the CDR3 reads TGTGCCAGCCGTCGGGGACAGGGAGGGACAGATACGCAGTATTTT. This sequence encodes CASRRGQGGTDTQYF. This chain joins TRBV27 and TRBJ2-3; 9 bases line up with TRBD1. The junction had 9 bases not matched to a gene; V was cut back by 8 bases and J by 3 bases. Germline V gene lookup returns CDR1 MNHEY and CDR2 SMNVEV (reference sequence). This CDR3 is built from 15 residues.

This rearrangement joins TRBV7-9 to TRBJ1-1; 7 positions match TRBD1. The junction had 11 bases not matched to a gene; V was cut back by 5 bases and J by 2 bases. This CDR3 has 16 amino acids. Looked up from germline, CDR1 is SEHNR and CDR2 is FQNEAQ (reference sequence). This CDR3 reads CASSPVTGQLNTEAFF. The CDR3 nucleotides read TGTGCCAGCAGCCCAGTCACGGGACAGCTAAACACTGAAGCTTTCTTT.

This clonotype was seen at least ten times. The chain is built from TRBV7-2 and TRBJ2-1; 7 positions match TRBD2. After removal of 5 bases from V and 5 bases from J, the junction contained 9 bases not matched to a gene. Germline CDR1 reads SGHTA; CDR2 reads FQGNSA. The CDR3 consists of 15 residues. In DNA, the CDR3 is TGTGCCAGCAGCCAGAGCGGGACGAGCCACAATGAGCAGTTCTTC. Residues: CASSQSGTSHNEQFF. Supplemented by reference TRBV7-2 and TRBJ2-1, the full variable domain reads GAGVSQSPSNKVTEKGKDVELRCDPISGHTALYWYRQSLGQGLEFLIYFQGNSAPDKSGLPSDRFSAERTGGSVSTLTIQRTQQEDSAVYLCASSQSGTSHNEQFFGPGTRLTVL.

This clonotype was observed at least ten times. The gene calls are TRBV13 and TRBJ2-3; tentative D call: TRBD1 (5 bases). CDR3 size: 13 residues. The V end lost 5 bases, the J end lost 5 bases, and 11 bases lay between the germline ends. Germline assignment: CDR1 PRHDT and CDR2 FYEKMQ (reference sequence). The CDR3 DNA follows: TGTGCCAGCAGCCTAAGGGGCGGAGATACGCAGTATTTT. Its translation is CASSLRGGDTQYF.

This clonotype was detected ten times or more. The gene calls are TRBV20-1 and TRBJ1-1; 7 bases agree with TRBD1. Germline V gene data show CDR1 as DFQATT and CDR2 as SNEGSKA (reference sequence). The length of the CDR3 is 13 residues. After removal of 3 bases from V and 8 bases from J, the junction contained 9 bases not matched to a gene. The CDR3 bases are TGCAGTGCTAGTGGACAGGTCCTAATAGAAGCTTTCTTT. This encodes CSASGQVLIEAFF.

This clonotype was found many times. The gene calls are TRBV18 and TRBJ1-1, with TRBD1 identical over 12 bases. Germline V gene sequence: CDR1 KGHSH, CDR2 LQKENI. The CDR3 runs to 14 residues. With V trimmed by 4 bases and J by 6 bases, 3 bases remained unmatched. DNA for the CDR3: TGTGCCAGCTCACTGGGACAGGGGGCTGCTGAAGCTTTCTTT. It specifies CASSLGQGAAEAFF.

The J gene is TRBJ2-7, the V gene TRBV6-4, with TRBD1 matching 9 bases. This CDR3 region has 15 residues. Germline V gene sequence: CDR1 MRHNA, CDR2 SNTAGT. Trimming took 4 bases from V and 1 from J; bases not matched to a gene: 5. The CDR3 protein is CASSATGGQSYEQYF. CDR3 in DNA: TGTGCCAGCAGTGCCACAGGGGGCCAGTCCTACGAGCAGTACTTC.

This rearrangement joins TRBV11-2 to TRBJ2-7; no definite D call. V was cut by 5 bases and J by 12 bases, with 14 bases left in between. Germline V gives CDR1 SGHAT, CDR2 FQNNGV. The CDR3 covers 11 residues. The CDR3 nucleotides are TGTGCCAGCAGCCCCGGACCTAGGCGGTACTTC. It translates to CASSPGPRRYF.

In its sample, this clonotype was seen a few times. V gene TRBV7-8 combines with J gene TRBJ2-3; D may be TRBD1 or TRBD2 (5 bases each). V lost 5 bases and J lost 0, with 9 bases in between. Germline CDR1 and CDR2: SGHVS and FQNEAQ. This CDR3 is built from 14 residues. The CDR3 DNA reads as TGTGCCAGCAGCGCCAGGGACAGCACAGATACGCAGTATTTT. Translation: CASSARDSTDTQYF.

In its sample, this clonotype was seen many times. J is TRBJ2-3 and V is TRBV28, with 7 bases fitting TRBD2. The germline CDR1 and CDR2 sequences are MDHEN and SYDVKM. Trimming removed 7 bases from V and 0 bases from J; junction bases left unmatched: 7. There are 15 residues in the CDR3. CDR3 region: CASNVLAASTDTQYF. For the CDR3, the DNA is TGTGCCAGCAACGTTCTAGCGGCTAGCACAGATACGCAGTATTTT. Complete variable domain (other parts from reference TRBV28 and TRBJ2-3): DVKVTQSSRYLVKRTGEKVFLECVQDMDHENMFWYRQDPGLGLRLIYFSYDVKMKEKGDIPEGYSVSREKKERFSLILESASTNQTSMYLCASNVLAASTDTQYFGPGTRLTVL.

This clonotype was counted ten times or more. Sequence at one end of the junction differs from germline and may be a read error. The gene calls are TRBV5-1 and TRBJ2-7; 8 bases are a match to TRBD2. The germline V gene has CDR1 SGHRS and CDR2 YFSETQ. The CDR3 has 15 amino acids. CDR3 sequence (DNA): TGTGCCAGCAGCTTAGGCCTAGCGGGTTCCTACGAGCAGTACTTC. Its protein is CASSLGLAGSYEQYF.

For the CDR3, the DNA is TGCGCCAGCAGCAACGGGATTTACAATGAGCAGTTCTTC. As protein: CASSNGIYNEQFF. The chain joins TRBV4-3 to TRBJ2-1; TRBD2 might be the D (5 bases). CDR1 is LGHNA and CDR2 is YSLEER in the germline V gene. The CDR3 has 13 residues. V dropped 5 bases and J dropped 4 bases, with 9 bases sitting between them.

This clonotype has only a few counts. The chain couples TRBV12-3 or TRBV12-4 to TRBJ2-3; D assignment may be TRBD1 or TRBD2 (5 bases each). V lost 6 bases, J lost 3 bases, and 13 bases lay in between. The CDR3 consists of 14 residues. CDR3 sequence (DNA): TGTGCCAGCAGCGGGACCCTTCTGACAGATACGCAGTATTTT. It yields the protein CASSGTLLTDTQYF.

The table lists this clonotype with many counts. This rearrangement joins TRBV7-2 to TRBJ2-7; the match to TRBD2 covers 8 bases. The CDR3 spans 15 residues. Per germline, CDR1 SGHTA and CDR2 FQGNSA. V shed 2 bases and J 2 bases; nucleotides not matched to a gene: 5. CDR3 nucleotides: TGTGCCAGCAGCTTACGACTAGCGCCAACCTACGAGCAGTACTTC. It is translated as CASSLRLAPTYEQYF.

The rearrangement joins TRBV5-4 to TRBJ2-1; D unresolved. The V end lost 4 bases, the J end lost 5 bases, and 16 bases lay between the germline ends. This CDR3 is built from 15 residues. Germline V gene sequence: CDR1 SGHNT, CDR2 YYREEE (reference sequence). The CDR3 bases are TGTGCCAGCAGCCCCAACCGTGTATTGGACAATGAGCAGTTCTTC. Translating gives CASSPNRVLDNEQFF.